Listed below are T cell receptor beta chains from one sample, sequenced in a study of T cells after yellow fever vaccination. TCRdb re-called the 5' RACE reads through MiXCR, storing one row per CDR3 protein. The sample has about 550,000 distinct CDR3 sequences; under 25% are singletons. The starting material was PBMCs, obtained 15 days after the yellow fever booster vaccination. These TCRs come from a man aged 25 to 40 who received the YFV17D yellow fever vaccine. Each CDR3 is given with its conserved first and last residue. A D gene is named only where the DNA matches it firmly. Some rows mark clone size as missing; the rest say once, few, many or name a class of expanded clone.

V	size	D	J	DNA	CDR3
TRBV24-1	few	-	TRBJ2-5	TGTGCCACCAGTGAACCTCAAGAGACCCAGTACTTC	CATSEPQETQYF
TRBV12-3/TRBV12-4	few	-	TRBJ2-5	TGTGCCAGCACCTCCCCGAGCCTAGAGACCCAGTACTTC	CASTSPSLETQYF
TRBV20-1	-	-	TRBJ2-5	TGCAGTGCGGATCGGGGAGACCTCAGGGAGGAGACCCAGTACTTC	CSADRGDLREETQYF
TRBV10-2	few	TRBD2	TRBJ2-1	TGCGCCAGCATTCCTGGGACTACATACAATGAGCAGTTCTTC	CASIPGTTYNEQFF
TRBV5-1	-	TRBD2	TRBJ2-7	TGCGCCAGCAGCGGGGAGACTAGCGGGAGAATCAACGAGCAGTACTTC	CASSGETSGRINEQYF
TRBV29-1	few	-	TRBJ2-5	TGCAGCGCACAGGGACCCCGGCCAAGAGAGACCCAGTACTTC	CSAQGPRPRETQYF
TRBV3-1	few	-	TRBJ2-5	TGTGCCAGCAGCCAAGATCGGGACTCGGAGACCCAGTACTTC	CASSQDRDSETQYF
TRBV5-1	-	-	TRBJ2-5	TGCGCCAGCAGCTTGACGGGGGACAGAAGGGAGACCCAGTACTTC	CASSLTGDRRETQYF
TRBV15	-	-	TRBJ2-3	TGTGCCACCAGAATGGGAAGGGTTGGGAAATTGGATACGCAGTATTTT	CATRMGRVGKLDTQYF
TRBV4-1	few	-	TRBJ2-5	TGCGCCAGCAGCCAAGTGACCAGGGGAGAGACCCAGTACTTC	CASSQVTRGETQYF
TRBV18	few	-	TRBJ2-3	TGTGCCAGCTCACCAGAAAGGCAGGGCCATACGCAGTATTTT	CASSPERQGHTQYF
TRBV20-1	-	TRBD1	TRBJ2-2	TGCAGTGCTATAAACAGGGGGCGGAACACCGGGGAGCTGTTTTTT	CSAINRGRNTGELFF
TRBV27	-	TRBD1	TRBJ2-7	TGTGCCAGCAGTTCGGGACAGGGGATAGGGGAGCAGTACTTC	CASSSGQGIGEQYF
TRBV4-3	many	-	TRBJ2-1	TGCGCCAGCAGCCAAGAGGGGAGCATGGGCTCCTACAATGAGCAGTTCTTC	CASSQEGSMGSYNEQFF
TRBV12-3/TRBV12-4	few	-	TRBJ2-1	TGTGCCAGCAGCAGACTTCTAGATGAGCAGTTCTTC	CASSRLLDEQFF
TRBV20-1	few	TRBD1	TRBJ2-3	TGCAGTGCTAGAGGGGGACAGGACCCCAATACGCAGTATTTT	CSARGGQDPNTQYF
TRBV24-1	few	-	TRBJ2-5	TGTGCCACCAGTGATCCCGAGCCGACTAGGCGGGGAGAGACCCAGTACTTC	CATSDPEPTRRGETQYF
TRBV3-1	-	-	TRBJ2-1	TGTGCCAGCAGCCAAGATCGGGCCAATGAGCAGTTCTTC	CASSQDRANEQFF
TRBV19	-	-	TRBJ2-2	TGTGCCAGTAGTCTACGGGATTCCGGGGAGCTGTTTTTT	CASSLRDSGELFF
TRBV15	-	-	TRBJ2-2	TGTGCCACCAGACCGTCCAGGGTCTCCGGGGAGCTGTTTTTT	CATRPSRVSGELFF
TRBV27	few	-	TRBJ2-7	TGTGCCAGCAGTCCCCAAACGTCCTACGAGCAGTACTTC	CASSPQTSYEQYF
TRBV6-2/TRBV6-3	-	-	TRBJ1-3	TGTGCCAGCAGCGGGCAGTCTGGAAACACCATATATTTT	CASSGQSGNTIYF
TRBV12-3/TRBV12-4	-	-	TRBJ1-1	TGTGCCAGCAACAGGGACAAGAACACTGAAGCTTTCTTT	CASNRDKNTEAFF
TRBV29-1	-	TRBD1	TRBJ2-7	TGCAGCGTTGGGACCGGGACAGGGCGCAACGAGCAGTACTTC	CSVGTGTGRNEQYF
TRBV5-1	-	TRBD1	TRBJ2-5	TGCGCCAGCAGCTTGGGGGCAGGGGGACACGAGACCCAGTACTTC	CASSLGAGGHETQYF
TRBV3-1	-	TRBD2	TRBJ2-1	TGTGCCAGCACCCCTCCCCGCCAGGCGGGAGGTTTCAATGAGCAGTTCTTC	CASTPPRQAGGFNEQFF
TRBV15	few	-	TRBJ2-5	TGTGCCACCAGCAGAGGGCGCGAGAGGGAGACCCAGTACTTC	CATSRGRERETQYF
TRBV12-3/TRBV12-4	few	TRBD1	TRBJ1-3	TGTGCCAGCAGTGTACGTTCAGGGGGGCGAGGTGGAAACACCATATATTTT	CASSVRSGGRGGNTIYF
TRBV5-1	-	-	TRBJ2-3	TGCGCCAGCAGCTTGGTACCCGGGAACACAGATACGCAGTATTTT	CASSLVPGNTDTQYF
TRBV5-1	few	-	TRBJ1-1	TGCGCCAGCAGCTGGCGGGATAGGAACACTGAAGCTTTCTTT	CASSWRDRNTEAFF
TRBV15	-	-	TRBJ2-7	TGTGCCACCAATAAGGGGGGGAGCACCCCCTACGAGCAGTACTTC	CATNKGGSTPYEQYF